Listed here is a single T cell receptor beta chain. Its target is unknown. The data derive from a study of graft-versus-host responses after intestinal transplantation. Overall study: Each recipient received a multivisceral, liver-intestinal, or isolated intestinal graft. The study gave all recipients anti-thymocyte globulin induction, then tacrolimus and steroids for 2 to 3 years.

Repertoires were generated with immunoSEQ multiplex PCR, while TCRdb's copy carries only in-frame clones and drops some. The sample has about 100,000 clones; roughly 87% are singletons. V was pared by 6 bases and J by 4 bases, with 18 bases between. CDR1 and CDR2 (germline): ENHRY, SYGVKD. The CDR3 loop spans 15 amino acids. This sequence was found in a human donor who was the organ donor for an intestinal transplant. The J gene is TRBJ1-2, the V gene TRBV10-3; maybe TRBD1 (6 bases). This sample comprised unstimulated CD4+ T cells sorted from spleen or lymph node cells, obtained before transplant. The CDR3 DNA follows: TGTGCCATCAGCCCTACAGGGAGCCCCCTCTATGGCTACACCTTC. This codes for CAISPTGSPLYGYTF.